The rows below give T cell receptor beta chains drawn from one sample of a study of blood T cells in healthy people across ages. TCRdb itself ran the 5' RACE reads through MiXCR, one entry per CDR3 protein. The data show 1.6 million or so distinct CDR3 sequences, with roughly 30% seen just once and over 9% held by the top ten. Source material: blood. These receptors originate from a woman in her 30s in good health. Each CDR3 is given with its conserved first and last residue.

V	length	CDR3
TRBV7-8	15	CASSPTGGLGETQYF
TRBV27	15	CASSFQGTGANVLTF
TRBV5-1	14	CASSLVGQGETQYF
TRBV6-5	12	CASSYRRDLQYF
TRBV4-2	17	CASSQESLAGGPYEQYF
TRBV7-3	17	CASSLGTEGIAQETQYF
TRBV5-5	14	CASNLLGGGYGYTF
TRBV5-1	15	CASSLVGESSYEQYF
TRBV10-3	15	CAISTPDGSAYEQYF
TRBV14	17	CASSQIDAGEYYNEQFF
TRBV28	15	CASSDPPGGGQPQHF
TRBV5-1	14	CASSLSPNGDEQFF
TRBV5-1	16	CASSLDSTGGNTEAFF
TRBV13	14	CASSPRDRGSEAFF
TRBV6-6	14	CASSLAEPTDTQYF
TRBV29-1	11	CSVTRRTEAFF
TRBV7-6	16	CASSFSAGGQTGELFF
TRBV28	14	CASSGRRGQETQYF
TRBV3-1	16	CASSLQYLPSYNEQFF
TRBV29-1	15	CSVGPRLAPYNEQFF
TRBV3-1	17	CASSQRAGMAFPYEQYF
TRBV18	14	CASSPPSGNSPLHF
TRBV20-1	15	CSASEPGTGNQPQHF
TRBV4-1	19	CASSQDPLTLRPIGNEQFF
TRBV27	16	CASTPSWGQVLYEQYF
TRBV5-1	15	CASSFGTGPYNEQFF
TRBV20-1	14	CSAPEEGGWYGYTF
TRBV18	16	CASSPPSSGISYEQYF
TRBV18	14	CASSLDRGRIGYTF
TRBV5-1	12	CASNIGADTQYF
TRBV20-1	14	CSALSSGQHTEAFF
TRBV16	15	CASSQSSGRIYEQYF
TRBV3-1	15	CASSQVYGSTDTQYF
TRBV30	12	CAWSGTFYEQYF
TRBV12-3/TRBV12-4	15	CASSSGGVGADTEYF
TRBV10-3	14	CAISEGWQSYEQYF
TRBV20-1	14	CSVDRDRYQETQYF
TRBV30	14	CAWSGRDRREKLFF
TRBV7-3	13	CASSLSGTSDLHF
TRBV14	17	CASSQGAGQPSSYEQYF
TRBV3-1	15	CVSSQDAEGYYGYTF
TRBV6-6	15	CASSYSDQRIETQYF
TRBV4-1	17	CASSQDPSGGATNEQFF